This T cell receptor beta chain was sequenced for a study of CD8+CD57+ T cells in acquired aplastic anemia. For the study at large: An average of 3.2 ug of DNA was obtained from sorted CD4+ and CD8+ cells.

V trimming: 6 bases; J trimming: 0 bases; junction bases outside the gene matches: 8. This CDR3 spans 17 amino acids. The germline V gene encodes CDR1 SNHLY and CDR2 FYNNEI. Only patients with CD8+CD57+ cell expansion on flow cytometry were chosen for sequencing. Severe acquired aplastic anemia was present in all patients. Prior therapy had not been administered to any patient at the time of blood sampling. Genomic DNA was employed as the template in profiling TCR beta VDJ and CDR3. From the reads, TCRdb called clonotypes with MiXCR, one entry per CDR3 protein. This table holds roughly 200,000 distinct CDR3 sequences, roughly 65% found once.

This receptor was taken from a human donor with aplastic anemia. Material for sequencing was sorted CD4+, CD8+, or CD8+CD57+ T cells (not recorded which) from PBMCs. This chain links TRBV2 with TRBJ2-7; 13 bases match TRBD2. The CDR3 spells CASSPGLAGVLSYEQYF. DNA for the CDR3: TGTGCCAGCAGCCCCGGACTAGCGGGAGTTCTCTCCTACGAGCAGTACTTC.